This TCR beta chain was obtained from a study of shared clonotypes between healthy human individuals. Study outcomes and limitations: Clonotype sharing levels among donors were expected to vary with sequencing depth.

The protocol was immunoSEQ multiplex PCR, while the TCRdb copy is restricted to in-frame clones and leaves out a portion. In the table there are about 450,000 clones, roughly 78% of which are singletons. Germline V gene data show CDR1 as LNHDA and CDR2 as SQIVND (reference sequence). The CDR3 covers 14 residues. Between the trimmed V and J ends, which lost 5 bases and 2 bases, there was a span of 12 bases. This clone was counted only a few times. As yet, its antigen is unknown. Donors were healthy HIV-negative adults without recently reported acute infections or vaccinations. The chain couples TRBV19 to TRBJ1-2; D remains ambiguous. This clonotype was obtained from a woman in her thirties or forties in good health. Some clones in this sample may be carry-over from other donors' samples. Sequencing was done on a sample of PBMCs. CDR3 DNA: TGTGCCAGTAGTCCGAGGACGGTGAACTATGGCTACACCTTC. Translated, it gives CASSPRTVNYGYTF.